This is a list of T cell receptor beta chains from one sample in a study of chemoradiotherapy in HPV16-positive cancers. The protocol was immunoSEQ multiplex PCR, while the TCRdb copy is restricted to in-frame clones and leaves out a portion. The sample has about 17,000 clones; around nine tenths are singletons. The sequencing here drew on blood, taken from a patient who underwent chemoradiotherapy. These receptors came from a human donor with HPV-associated anogenital cancer. CDR3s include the opening cysteine and the closing phenylalanine or tryptophan. D genes are given only for firm matches. For some rows the clone size is stated as once, few or many, or as a class when expanded; others skip it.

d_gene: TRBD1; abundance: NA; j_gene: TRBJ2-1; v_gene: TRBV6-6; CDR3aa: CASLTGFNEQFF; CDR3nt: TGTGCCAGCCTGACAGGGTTCAATGAGCAGTTCTTC
d_gene: TRBD1; abundance: NA; j_gene: TRBJ1-6; v_gene: TRBV5-1; CDR3aa: CASSGQGGPHNSPLHF; CDR3nt: TGCGCCAGCAGCGGACAGGGAGGCCCTCACAATTCACCCCTCCACTTT
d_gene: NA; abundance: NA; j_gene: TRBJ1-6; v_gene: TRBV5-1; CDR3aa: CASSLAGQGSPLHF; CDR3nt: TGCGCCAGCAGCTTGGCGGGACAAGGTTCACCCCTCCACTTT
d_gene: NA; abundance: NA; j_gene: TRBJ1-4; v_gene: TRBV6-6; CDR3aa: CASRGRSANEKLFF; CDR3nt: TGTGCCAGCCGTGGCCGGTCAGCTAATGAAAAACTGTTTTTT
d_gene: NA; abundance: NA; j_gene: TRBJ1-2; v_gene: TRBV6-6; CDR3aa: CASSYSGGDGYTF; CDR3nt: TGTGCCAGCAGTTACTCAGGGGGTGACGGCTACACCTTC
d_gene: NA; abundance: NA; j_gene: TRBJ1-3; v_gene: TRBV6-6; CDR3aa: CASSYQGTGNTIYF; CDR3nt: TGTGCCAGCAGTTACCAGGGAACAGGAAACACCATATATTTT
d_gene: TRBD1; abundance: NA; j_gene: TRBJ2-7; v_gene: TRBV7-9; CDR3aa: CASRGQDEQYF; CDR3nt: TGTGCCAGCAGAGGACAGGACGAGCAGTACTTC
d_gene: TRBD1; abundance: NA; j_gene: TRBJ1-2; v_gene: TRBV30; CDR3aa: CAWSFSRGFMSNYGYTF; CDR3nt: TGTGCCTGGAGTTTTAGCAGGGGGTTCATGTCTAACTATGGCTACACCTTC
d_gene: NA; abundance: once; j_gene: TRBJ2-2; v_gene: TRBV11-3; CDR3aa: CASESYRVNTGELFF; CDR3nt: TGTGCCAGCGAATCTTATAGAGTGAACACCGGGGAGCTGTTTTTT
d_gene: TRBD1; abundance: NA; j_gene: TRBJ2-4; v_gene: TRBV6-1; CDR3aa: CASRTTTGNIQYF; CDR3nt: TGTGCCAGCAGGACGACGACAGGGAACATTCAGTACTTC
d_gene: NA; abundance: NA; j_gene: TRBJ2-1; v_gene: TRBV20-1; CDR3aa: CSAWGNNEQFF; CDR3nt: TGCAGTGCGTGGGGGAACAATGAGCAGTTCTTC
d_gene: TRBD2; abundance: NA; j_gene: TRBJ2-1; v_gene: TRBV7-2; CDR3aa: CASSPVREGEQFF; CDR3nt: TGTGCCAGCAGCCCCGTGAGGGAGGGTGAGCAGTTCTTC
d_gene: TRBD1; abundance: NA; j_gene: TRBJ2-1; v_gene: TRBV7-6; CDR3aa: CASSLVTGDRAFYNEQFF; CDR3nt: TGTGCCAGCAGCTTAGTTACCGGGGACAGGGCCTTCTACAATGAGCAGTTCTTC
d_gene: NA; abundance: NA; j_gene: TRBJ2-3; v_gene: TRBV30; CDR3aa: CAWSGDSTDTQYF; CDR3nt: TGTGCCTGGAGTGGGGACAGCACAGATACGCAGTATTTT
d_gene: NA; abundance: NA; j_gene: TRBJ2-3; v_gene: TRBV21-1; CDR3aa: CASSKGLAGGSSTDTQYF; CDR3nt: TGTGCCAGCAGCAAGGGACTAGCGGGGGGATCTAGCACAGATACGCAGTATTTT
d_gene: NA; abundance: NA; j_gene: TRBJ1-3; v_gene: TRBV6-1; CDR3aa: CASSELGSGNTIYF; CDR3nt: TGTGCCAGCAGCGAATTAGGGTCTGGCAACACCATATATTTT
d_gene: NA; abundance: NA; j_gene: TRBJ1-2; v_gene: TRBV6-1; CDR3aa: CASGETVSNGYTF; CDR3nt: TGTGCCAGCGGGGAGACAGTTTCTAATGGCTACACCTTC
d_gene: TRBD2; abundance: NA; j_gene: TRBJ2-3; v_gene: TRBV27; CDR3aa: CASKSFGGYTDTQYF; CDR3nt: TGTGCCAGCAAATCCTTCGGGGGGTACACAGATACGCAGTATTTT
d_gene: NA; abundance: medium-sized; j_gene: TRBJ1-6; v_gene: TRBV19; CDR3aa: CASSWGSRNSPLHF; CDR3nt: TGTGCCAGTAGCTGGGGAAGTCGGAATTCACCCCTCCACTTT
d_gene: NA; abundance: few; j_gene: TRBJ1-2; v_gene: TRBV2; CDR3aa: CASSEPPGRPYGYTF; CDR3nt: TGTGCCAGCAGTGAACCCCCGGGGAGACCCTATGGCTACACCTTC
d_gene: TRBD2; abundance: NA; j_gene: TRBJ2-1; v_gene: TRBV15; CDR3aa: CATSRVPAGEQFF; CDR3nt: TGTGCCACCAGCAGAGTACCAGCGGGGGAGCAGTTCTTC
d_gene: TRBD1; abundance: NA; j_gene: TRBJ2-3; v_gene: TRBV11-3; CDR3aa: CASSLEGTGADTQYF; CDR3nt: TGTGCCAGCAGCTTAGAAGGGACAGGGGCAGATACGCAGTATTTT
d_gene: NA; abundance: once; j_gene: TRBJ1-2; v_gene: TRBV7-9; CDR3aa: CASSPFRDGYTF; CDR3nt: TGTGCCAGCAGCCCATTTAGGGATGGCTACACCTTC
d_gene: TRBD2; abundance: NA; j_gene: TRBJ2-7; v_gene: TRBV30; CDR3aa: CAWRFSGGEENEQYF; CDR3nt: TGTGCCTGGAGATTTAGCGGGGGGGAGGAGAACGAGCAGTACTTC
d_gene: NA; abundance: NA; j_gene: TRBJ1-1; v_gene: TRBV9; CDR3aa: CASSAQGSMNTEAFF; CDR3nt: TGTGCCAGCAGCGCCCAGGGGAGCATGAACACTGAAGCTTTCTTT
d_gene: NA; abundance: NA; j_gene: TRBJ1-1; v_gene: TRBV27; CDR3aa: CASSSGSPGTEAFF; CDR3nt: TGTGCCAGCAGTTCGGGGAGCCCGGGCACTGAAGCTTTCTTT
d_gene: NA; abundance: once; j_gene: TRBJ2-5; v_gene: TRBV2; CDR3aa: CASSELGETQYF; CDR3nt: TGTGCCAGCAGTGAACTGGGAGAGACCCAGTACTTC
d_gene: NA; abundance: NA; j_gene: TRBJ1-2; v_gene: TRBV19; CDR3aa: CASSRGAGYTF; CDR3nt: TGTGCCAGTAGCCGCGGGGCCGGCTACACCTTC
d_gene: TRBD1; abundance: NA; j_gene: TRBJ1-1; v_gene: TRBV5-6; CDR3aa: CASSGLQGASTEAFF; CDR3nt: TGTGCCAGCAGCGGGTTACAGGGGGCGAGCACTGAAGCTTTCTTT
d_gene: NA; abundance: NA; j_gene: TRBJ1-3; v_gene: TRBV30; CDR3aa: CACNRFSGNTIYF; CDR3nt: TGTGCCTGCAACAGGTTCTCTGGAAACACCATATATTTT
d_gene: TRBD1; abundance: NA; j_gene: TRBJ2-2; v_gene: TRBV5-1; CDR3aa: CATRQGNGELFF; CDR3nt: TGCGCCACCCGACAGGGGAACGGGGAGCTGTTTTTT
d_gene: NA; abundance: few; j_gene: TRBJ2-2; v_gene: TRBV6-5; CDR3aa: CASSYQDTGELFF; CDR3nt: TGTGCCAGCAGTTACCAGGACACCGGGGAGCTGTTTTTT
d_gene: NA; abundance: NA; j_gene: TRBJ1-2; v_gene: TRBV18; CDR3aa: CASSPGGFMDYGYTF; CDR3nt: TGTGCCAGCTCACCAGGAGGGTTTATGGACTATGGCTACACCTTC
d_gene: NA; abundance: few; j_gene: TRBJ1-2; v_gene: TRBV7-9; CDR3aa: CASSFGSNYGYTF; CDR3nt: TGTGCCAGCAGCTTTGGCAGTAACTATGGCTACACCTTC
d_gene: NA; abundance: NA; j_gene: TRBJ2-3; v_gene: TRBV15; CDR3aa: CATSRDTDTQYF; CDR3nt: TGTGCCACCAGCAGAGATACAGATACGCAGTATTTT
d_gene: TRBD1; abundance: NA; j_gene: TRBJ1-4; v_gene: TRBV7-9; CDR3aa: CASSPPGQEGNEKLFF; CDR3nt: TGTGCCAGCAGCCCACCGGGACAGGAGGGTAATGAAAAACTGTTTTTT
d_gene: NA; abundance: NA; j_gene: TRBJ1-1; v_gene: TRBV7-6; CDR3aa: CASSPQIEAFF; CDR3nt: TGTGCCAGCAGCCCCCAGATTGAAGCTTTCTTT
d_gene: NA; abundance: NA; j_gene: TRBJ1-3; v_gene: TRBV25-1; CDR3aa: CASSDRSGAHSGNTIYF; CDR3nt: TGTGCCAGCAGTGACCGATCAGGGGCCCACTCTGGAAACACCATATATTTT
d_gene: NA; abundance: NA; j_gene: TRBJ2-5; v_gene: TRBV18; CDR3aa: CAVQAQETQYF; CDR3nt: TGTGCGGTGCAGGCACAAGAGACCCAGTACTTC
d_gene: NA; abundance: NA; j_gene: TRBJ2-2; v_gene: TRBV2; CDR3aa: CASSDVRNTGELFF; CDR3nt: TGTGCCAGCAGTGATGTCAGGAACACCGGGGAGCTGTTTTTT
d_gene: NA; abundance: NA; j_gene: TRBJ2-2; v_gene: TRBV27; CDR3aa: CASSPLGVLGELFF; CDR3nt: TGTGCCAGCAGTCCCCTAGGGGTATTAGGCGAGCTGTTTTTT
d_gene: TRBD1; abundance: NA; j_gene: TRBJ1-3; v_gene: TRBV9; CDR3aa: CASSPGGPSSGNTIYF; CDR3nt: TGTGCCAGCAGCCCAGGGGGCCCGAGCTCTGGAAACACCATATATTTT
d_gene: NA; abundance: NA; j_gene: TRBJ2-7; v_gene: TRBV6-5; CDR3aa: CASRPPGVPYEQYF; CDR3nt: TGTGCCAGCAGACCGCCGGGGGTTCCCTACGAGCAGTACTTC
d_gene: TRBD1; abundance: once; j_gene: TRBJ1-6; v_gene: TRBV15; CDR3aa: CATSREGGWNSPLHF; CDR3nt: TGTGCCACCAGCAGAGAAGGGGGCTGGAATTCACCCCTCCACTTT
d_gene: TRBD1; abundance: NA; j_gene: TRBJ1-6; v_gene: TRBV5-1; CDR3aa: CASSPEMTGNSPLHF; CDR3nt: TGCGCCAGCAGCCCAGAGATGACAGGGAACTCACCCCTCCACTTT
d_gene: TRBD1; abundance: NA; j_gene: TRBJ1-1; v_gene: TRBV19; CDR3aa: CASSVPTGKKMNTEAFF; CDR3nt: TGTGCCAGTAGTGTCCCGACAGGGAAAAAGATGAACACTGAAGCTTTCTTT
d_gene: NA; abundance: NA; j_gene: TRBJ1-1; v_gene: TRBV10-1; CDR3aa: CASSDSYTEAFF; CDR3nt: TGCGCCAGCAGTGACAGCTACACTGAAGCTTTCTTT
d_gene: NA; abundance: NA; j_gene: TRBJ2-5; v_gene: TRBV5-1; CDR3aa: CASSRVGEETQYF; CDR3nt: TGCGCCAGCAGCCGGGTAGGGGAGGAGACCCAGTACTTC
d_gene: NA; abundance: NA; j_gene: TRBJ2-5; v_gene: TRBV11-2; CDR3aa: CASSLSQGHETQYF; CDR3nt: TGTGCCAGCAGCTTATCCCAGGGGCACGAGACCCAGTACTTC
d_gene: TRBD1; abundance: NA; j_gene: TRBJ1-5; v_gene: TRBV19; CDR3aa: CASRGTVYQPQHF; CDR3nt: TGTGCCAGCAGGGGGACAGTGTATCAGCCCCAGCATTTT
d_gene: NA; abundance: once; j_gene: TRBJ2-7; v_gene: TRBV7-6; CDR3aa: CASSPALGEQYF; CDR3nt: TGTGCCAGCAGCCCCGCCCTGGGCGAGCAGTACTTC
d_gene: NA; abundance: once; j_gene: TRBJ1-1; v_gene: TRBV6-5; CDR3aa: CASTGQGYTEAFF; CDR3nt: TGTGCCAGCACCGGCCAGGGGTACACTGAAGCTTTCTTT
d_gene: NA; abundance: NA; j_gene: TRBJ1-1; v_gene: TRBV29-1; CDR3aa: CSVESSYGGTEAFF; CDR3nt: TGCAGCGTTGAGTCGAGTTACGGAGGGACTGAAGCTTTCTTT
d_gene: NA; abundance: NA; j_gene: TRBJ1-1; v_gene: TRBV19; CDR3aa: CASSISVNTEAFF; CDR3nt: TGTGCCAGTAGTATTTCAGTTAACACTGAAGCTTTCTTT
d_gene: NA; abundance: NA; j_gene: TRBJ2-2; v_gene: TRBV7-2; CDR3aa: CASIKSGIGELFF; CDR3nt: TGTGCCAGCATCAAAAGTGGGATCGGGGAGCTGTTTTTT
d_gene: TRBD2; abundance: NA; j_gene: TRBJ2-1; v_gene: TRBV4-3; CDR3aa: CASSPTSGGQLYNEQFF; CDR3nt: TGCGCCAGCAGCCCTACTAGCGGGGGCCAACTCTACAATGAGCAGTTCTTC
d_gene: TRBD1; abundance: NA; j_gene: TRBJ2-7; v_gene: TRBV6-1; CDR3aa: CAISDVAIGQGRYEQYF; CDR3nt: TGTGCCATCAGTGACGTAGCTATTGGACAGGGTCGCTACGAGCAGTACTTC
d_gene: NA; abundance: NA; j_gene: TRBJ1-2; v_gene: TRBV21-1; CDR3aa: CASSKENYGYTF; CDR3nt: TGTGCCAGCAGCAAAGAGAATTATGGCTACACCTTC
d_gene: TRBD1; abundance: NA; j_gene: TRBJ1-1; v_gene: TRBV2; CDR3aa: CASRNPDRGGLEAFF; CDR3nt: TGTGCCAGCAGAAATCCCGACAGGGGGGGCCTTGAAGCTTTCTTT
d_gene: TRBD1; abundance: NA; j_gene: TRBJ1-2; v_gene: TRBV7-2; CDR3aa: CASSLGSGTGGYGYTF; CDR3nt: TGTGCCAGCAGCTTAGGGTCGGGGACAGGGGGTTATGGCTACACCTTC